This TCR beta chain is from a study of blood T cell repertoires in COVID-19. Study-level information: T cells, B-cell-depleted T cells, or PBMCs supplied cDNA or gDNA.

This clone appeared once. Other DNA sequences in the same sample also yield this CDR3. Clones were sequenced by immunoSEQ multiplex PCR, and TCRdb holds only the in-frame ones, with some missing. The table shows 55,000 to 75,000 clones, with over 65% occurring only once. The germline V and J ends were trimmed by 3 bases and 4 bases, with 9 bases remaining between them. Germline CDR1 is KGHDR and CDR2 is SFDVKD. This CDR3 spans 14 amino acids. The chain recombines TRBV24-1 with TRBJ2-1; possible D gene TRBD2, 6 bases. The sequenced material came from peripheral blood. This clonotype was obtained from a woman between 65 and 79 years old with acute or convalescent COVID-19. The CDR3 coding sequence is TGTGCCACCAGTGATCCCGGGGGTTACAATGAGCAGTTCTTC. It specifies CATSDPGGYNEQFF.